This entry lists 25 T cell receptor beta chains sequenced from one sample in a study of post-analysis software for immune sequencing data (dated by TCRdb to about 2015). Receptors were amplified or captured by PCR. For sequencing, an Illumina HiSeq 2500 was employed. To reduce PCR and sequencing biases, unique molecular identifiers were built into the TCR beta cDNA libraries. TCRdb passed the public sequencing reads through fastp at Q25 and MiXCR, retaining productive beta sequences. Each CDR3 protein appears once, grouped with its most common genes and DNA. The table for this sample lists 600,000 to 750,000 distinct CDR3 sequences; 59% of them were counted only once. The ten largest clones capture about 11% of the sample. The study at large found these results: Several TRBV segments, including TRBV5-6, TRBV5-1 and TRBV20-1, were significantly more frequent in patients than controls.

No cognate antigen is known for these TCRs. Sequenced sample: blood. The receptors here all came from a girl aged 2 to 10 with multiple sclerosis.

The rearrangement joins TRBV6-4 to TRBJ2-1, with D possibly being TRBD2 (6 bases). Trimming removed 2 bases from V and 0 bases from J, with 11 bases in between. The germline V gene has CDR1 MRHNA and CDR2 SNTAGT. CDR3 length: 16 amino acids. In nucleotides, the CDR3 is TGTGCCAGCAGTGACGCTAGCGAGAGCTCCTACAATGAGCAGTTCTTC. It codes for CASSDASESSYNEQFF.

This chain links TRBV7-2 with TRBJ2-3; 7 bases align to TRBD2. The CDR3 runs 15 residues. The V and J ends lost 5 bases and 4 bases, in that order; junction bases with no gene match: 9. CDR1 is SGHTA and CDR2 is FQGNSA in the germline V gene. The CDR3 sequence: CASSRRGEEPDTQYF. The CDR3 nucleotides are TGTGCCAGCAGCCGTCGGGGGGAGGAACCAGATACGCAGTATTTT.

The chain links TRBV12-3 or TRBV12-4 to TRBJ1-2; D is perhaps TRBD1 (6 bases). V lost 3 bases to trimming and J lost 4 bases, with 9 bases between them. This CDR3 is 13 amino acids long. The CDR3: CASSLDRRYGYTF. The CDR3 DNA sequence: TGTGCCAGCAGTTTGGACAGACGCTATGGCTACACCTTC.

This clonotype was seen once. V gene TRBV10-3 combines with J gene TRBJ2-4, with no clear D. V was shortened by 5 bases and J by 3 bases, with 20 bases between the two germline ends. Looked up from germline, CDR1 is ENHRY and CDR2 is SYGVKD. The CDR3 is made up of 17 amino acids. The CDR3: CAISTAGLAAGKNIQYF. CDR3 coding DNA: TGTGCCATCAGTACTGCTGGGTTGGCTGCAGGCAAAAACATTCAGTACTTC.

This chain connects TRBV7-2 to TRBJ2-1, with TRBD2 matching 9 bases. The CDR3 totals 12 residues. Germline-derived CDR1 and CDR2 are SGHTA and FQGNSA. The junction had 0 bases not matched to a gene; V was cut back by 3 bases and J by 9 bases. For the CDR3, the DNA is TGTGCCAGCAGCTTGCGGGAGGGTGAGCAGTTCTTC. It is translated as CASSLREGEQFF.

The V gene is TRBV4-3, the J gene TRBJ2-1; D may be TRBD1 or TRBD2 (6 bases each). The CDR3 consists of 17 residues. Trimming removed 0 bases at V and 6 bases at J, with 18 bases between. CDR1 is LGHNA and CDR2 is YSLEER in the germline V gene. CDR3 in amino acids: CASSQDPGGGYGNEQFF. Written as DNA, the CDR3 is TGCGCCAGCAGCCAAGATCCCGGGGGCGGTTATGGCAATGAGCAGTTCTTC.

This clonotype was counted only a few times. The V call is TRBV4-1, the J call TRBJ2-7; 8 nucleotides line up with TRBD1. This CDR3 is built from 14 residues. V shed 4 bases, J shed 5 bases, and the junction held 7 bases outside the gene matches. Germline CDR1 and CDR2: MGHRA and YSYEKL. The CDR3 DNA is TGCGCCAGCAGCCTGGGCAGGGGGCGCGACGAGCAGTACTTC. Protein product: CASSLGRGRDEQYF.

This clonotype was seen a handful of times. The chain joins TRBV13 to TRBJ2-1; 7 nucleotides agree with TRBD2. The V gene's germline CDR1 is PRHDT and CDR2 FYEKMQ (reference sequence). The V and J ends lost 5 bases and 8 bases, in that order; junction bases with no gene match: 18. This CDR3 comprises 17 residues. As DNA, the CDR3 is TGTGCCAGCAGCATAATTTCCGGGGCGGGAGCGGCTGATGAGCAGTTCTTC. Its translation: CASSIISGAGAADEQFF.

In this sample, this clonotype turned up once. V and J are TRBV27 and TRBJ2-1; D ambiguous. Looked up from germline, CDR1 is MNHEY and CDR2 is SMNVEV (reference sequence). CDR3 length equals 13 residues. V was cut by 6 bases and J by 4 bases, with 10 bases left in between. CDR3 coding DNA: TGTGCCAGCAGCCCTCTTCTTTACAATGAGCAGTTCTTC. It encodes CASSPLLYNEQFF.

The sample holds many counts of this clonotype. This chain connects TRBV9 to TRBJ1-1; TRBD1 might be the D (5 bases). V was cut by 0 bases and J by 0 bases, with 12 bases left in between. Germline V gene sequence: CDR1 SGDLS, CDR2 YYNGEE. This CDR3 has 16 amino acids. CDR3 DNA sequence: TGTGCCAGCAGCGTAGCTACCGGGGGAGTGAACACTGAAGCTTTCTTT. Translating gives CASSVATGGVNTEAFF.

The genes are TRBV5-1 and TRBJ2-1; D remains unclear. Deletions cut 1 base from V and 5 bases from J, with 13 bases between. The CDR3 extends over 15 amino acids. Germline V gene sequence: CDR1 SGHRS, CDR2 YFSETQ. CDR3 bases: TGCGCCAGCAGCTTGCAGTCAGTCCAAAACAATGAGCAGTTCTTC. This gives the protein CASSLQSVQNNEQFF.

V is TRBV9 and J is TRBJ2-7, with D uncertain. V shed 3 bases and J shed 1 base, with 11 bases lying between them. Germline CDR1 reads SGDLS; CDR2 reads YYNGEE. The CDR3 extends over 14 amino acids. The CDR3 protein is CASSGRAESYEQYF. The CDR3, as DNA: TGTGCCAGCAGCGGTAGGGCGGAATCCTACGAGCAGTACTTC.

The CDR3 here is CSSYTGRGSYNEQFF. In DNA, the CDR3 is TGCAGTTCCTATACCGGGAGAGGGTCCTACAATGAGCAGTTCTTC. This chain links TRBV20-1 with TRBJ2-1; a weak D match, TRBD2 (6 bases). The CDR3 contains 15 residues. Germline values: CDR1 DFQATT, CDR2 SNEGSKA (reference sequence). V dropped 8 bases and J dropped 1 base, with 18 bases sitting between them.

The rearrangement joins TRBV6-2 or TRBV6-3 to TRBJ1-2, with D hard to call. The germline V and J ends were trimmed by 5 bases and 3 bases, with 7 bases remaining between them. In germline, CDR1 is MNHEY, CDR2 SVGEGT. The CDR3 length is 12 residues. The CDR3 DNA reads as TGTGCCAGCAGTCGACTAGACTATGGCTACACCTTC. Translated, it gives CASSRLDYGYTF.

The gene calls are TRBV2 and TRBJ2-3, with a tentative D call TRBD2 (5 bases). V was trimmed by 1 base and J by 2 bases, leaving 16 bases between them. The CDR3 spans 17 residues. CDR1 and CDR2 (germline): SNHLY, FYNNEI. The CDR3 region is CASSEGLILGNTDTQYF. In DNA, the CDR3 is TGTGCCAGCAGTGAAGGGTTGATACTAGGGAACACAGATACGCAGTATTTT.

The rearrangement uses TRBV29-1 and TRBJ2-3; 7 bases fit TRBD2. The CDR3 has 14 residues. Per germline, CDR1 SQVTM and CDR2 ANQGSEA. Germline trimming cut 4 bases from V and 4 bases from J; bases unmatched to any gene: 8. CDR3: CSVGGLESPDTQYF. CDR3 DNA: TGCAGCGTTGGAGGACTAGAGTCACCAGATACGCAGTATTTT.

The chain employs TRBV27 and TRBJ2-7, with a tentative D call TRBD1 (5 bases). The CDR3 consists of 17 residues. Germline CDR1 reads MNHEY; CDR2 reads SMNVEV (reference sequence). V was pared by 3 bases and J by 2 bases, with 20 bases between. CDR3 nucleotide sequence: TGTGCCAGCAGTTTCGACTTCGACAGTTACAAGGCCTACGAGCAGTACTTC. Translating gives CASSFDFDSYKAYEQYF.

This sequence joins TRBV7-3 and TRBJ2-1, with D perhaps given as TRBD1 or TRBD2 (5 bases each). V lost 2 bases and J lost 8, with 10 bases in between. The germline gives CDR1 SGHTA, CDR2 FQGTGA. The CDR3 totals 13 residues. This chain's CDR3 is CASSLRQGHEQFF. CDR3 DNA: TGTGCCAGCAGCTTACGGCAGGGACATGAGCAGTTCTTC.

This chain's CDR3 is CASSLSFGANVLTF. Written as DNA, the CDR3 is TGTGCCAGCAGTTTATCGTTTGGGGCCAACGTCCTGACTTTC. The chain links TRBV27 to TRBJ2-6; D gene unclear. The CDR3 runs to 14 residues. The germline V gene encodes CDR1 MNHEY and CDR2 SMNVEV (reference sequence). V was shortened by 0 bases and J by 3 bases, with 3 bases between the two germline ends. The whole variable domain, filled in from reference TRBV27 and TRBJ2-6, reads EAQVTQNPRYLITVTGKKLTVTCSQNMNHEYMSWYRQDPGLGLRQIYYSMNVEVTDKGDVPEGYKVSRKEKRNFPLILESPSPNQTSLYFCASSLSFGANVLTFGAGSRLTVL.

In this sample, this clonotype turned up many times. The V and J genes are TRBV20-1 and TRBJ2-1, with no clear D. CDR3 length equals 15 residues. CDR1 and CDR2 (germline): DFQATT, SNEGSKA (reference sequence). Trimming stripped 1 base from V and 2 bases from J, with 12 bases between. CDR3 sequence: CSARGSYTTYNEQFF. CDR3 DNA: TGCAGTGCTAGAGGGAGCTATACAACCTACAATGAGCAGTTCTTC.

V is TRBV24-1 and J is TRBJ2-3; D is uncertain. The germline V gene has CDR1 KGHDR and CDR2 SFDVKD. Trimming cost V 2 bases and J 0 bases, with 11 bases left between them. CDR3 length: 16 residues. The CDR3 is CATSDYQLGSTDTQYF. In nucleotides, the CDR3 is TGTGCCACCAGTGATTATCAGCTCGGAAGCACAGATACGCAGTATTTT.

This chain uses TRBV15 with TRBJ2-1; 9 positions match TRBD2. Germline V gives CDR1 LNHNV, CDR2 YYDKDF (reference sequence). V shed 0 bases, J shed 0 bases, and the junction held 12 bases outside the gene matches. The CDR3 covers 20 residues. CDR3 DNA sequence: TGTGCCACCAGCAGAGATTTCAGCCTAGCGGGGACCTTCTCCTACAATGAGCAGTTCTTC. This encodes CATSRDFSLAGTFSYNEQFF.

This clonotype was seen more than once but under ten times. The chain employs TRBV6-4 and TRBJ2-7; TRBD2 is a possible D gene (7 bases). The CDR3 loop spans 16 amino acids. The ends were cut back, 6 bases at V and 0 bases at J, with 18 bases in the middle. Germline V CDR1 and CDR2: MRHNA, SNTAGT. CDR3: CASRRQGREISYEQYF. The CDR3 region has the DNA TGTGCCAGCAGGAGGCAGGGGAGGGAGATCTCCTACGAGCAGTACTTC.

This clonotype showed up just a few times. The rearrangement uses TRBV29-1 and TRBJ1-1; no clear D gene. From germline, CDR1 is SQVTM and CDR2 ANQGSEA. The CDR3 has 14 residues. The germline V and J ends were trimmed by 0 bases and 4 bases, with 12 bases remaining between them. CDR3 sequence reads: CSVEDGLGTTEAFF. The CDR3 DNA sequence: TGCAGCGTTGAAGACGGCTTGGGTACCACTGAAGCTTTCTTT.

V is TRBV10-3 and J is TRBJ1-5; 7 positions match TRBD1. V shed 8 bases, J shed 3 bases, and the junction held 4 bases outside the gene matches. The CDR3 consists of 13 residues. The germline gives CDR1 ENHRY, CDR2 SYGVKD. In nucleotides, the CDR3 is TGTGCCATCCGACAGGGAAACAATCAGCCCCAGCATTTT. It translates to CAIRQGNNQPQHF.